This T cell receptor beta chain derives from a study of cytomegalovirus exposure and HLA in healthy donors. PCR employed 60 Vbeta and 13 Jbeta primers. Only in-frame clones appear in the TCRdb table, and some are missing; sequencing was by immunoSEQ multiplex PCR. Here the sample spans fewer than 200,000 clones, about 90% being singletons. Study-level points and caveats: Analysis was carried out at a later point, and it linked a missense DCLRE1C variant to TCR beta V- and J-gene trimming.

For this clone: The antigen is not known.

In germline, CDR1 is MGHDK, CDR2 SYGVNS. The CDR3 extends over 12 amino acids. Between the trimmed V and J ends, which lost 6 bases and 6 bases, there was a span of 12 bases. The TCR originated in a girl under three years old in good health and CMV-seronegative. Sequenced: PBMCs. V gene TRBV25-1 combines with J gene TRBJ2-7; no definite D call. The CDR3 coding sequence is TGTGCCAGCAGCAAAGCAAGTAGCGAGCAGTACTTC. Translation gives CASSKASSEQYF.